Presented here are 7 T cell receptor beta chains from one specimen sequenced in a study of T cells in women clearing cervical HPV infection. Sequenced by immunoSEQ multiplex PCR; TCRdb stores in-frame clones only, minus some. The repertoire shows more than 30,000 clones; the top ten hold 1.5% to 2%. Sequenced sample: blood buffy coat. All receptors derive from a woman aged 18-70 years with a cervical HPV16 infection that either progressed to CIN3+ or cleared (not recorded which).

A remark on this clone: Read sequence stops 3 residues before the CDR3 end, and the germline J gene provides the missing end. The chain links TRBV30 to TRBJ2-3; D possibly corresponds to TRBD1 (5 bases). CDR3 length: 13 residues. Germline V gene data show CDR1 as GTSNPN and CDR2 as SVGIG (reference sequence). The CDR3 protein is CAWRRGSNQPQYF. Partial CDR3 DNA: TGTGCCTGGAGAAGGGGCAGCAATCAGCCG. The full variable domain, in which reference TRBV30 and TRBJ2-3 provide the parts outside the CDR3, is SQTIHQWPATLVQPVGSPLSLECTVEGTSNPNLYWYRQAAGRGLQLLFYSVGIGQISSEVPQNLSASRPQDRQFILSSKKLLLSDSGFYLCAWRRGSNQPQYFGPGTRLTVL.

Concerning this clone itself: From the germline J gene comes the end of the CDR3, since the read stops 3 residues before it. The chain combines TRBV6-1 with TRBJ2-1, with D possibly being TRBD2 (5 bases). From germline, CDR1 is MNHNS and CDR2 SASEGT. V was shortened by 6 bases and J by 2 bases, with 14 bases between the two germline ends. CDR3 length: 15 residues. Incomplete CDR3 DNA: TGTGCCAGCAGCGAAATTGAGGGCGCCTACAATGAG. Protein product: CASSEIEGAYNE. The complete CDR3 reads CASSEIEGAYNEQFF.

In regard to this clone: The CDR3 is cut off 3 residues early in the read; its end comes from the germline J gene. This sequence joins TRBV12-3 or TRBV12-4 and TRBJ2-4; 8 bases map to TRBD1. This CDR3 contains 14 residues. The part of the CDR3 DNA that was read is TGTGCCAGCAGTTGGGACAGGAGGGGGGAGACT. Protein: CASSWDRRGET. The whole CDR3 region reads CASSWDRRGETQYF.

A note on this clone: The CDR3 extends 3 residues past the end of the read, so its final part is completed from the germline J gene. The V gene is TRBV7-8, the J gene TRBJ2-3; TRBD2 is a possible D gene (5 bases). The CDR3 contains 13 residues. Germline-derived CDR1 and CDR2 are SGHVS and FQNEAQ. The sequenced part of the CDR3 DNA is TGTGCCAGCAGCGGTGACGGACTTCAGGCG. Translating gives CASSGDGLQA. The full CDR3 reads CASSGDGLQAQYF.

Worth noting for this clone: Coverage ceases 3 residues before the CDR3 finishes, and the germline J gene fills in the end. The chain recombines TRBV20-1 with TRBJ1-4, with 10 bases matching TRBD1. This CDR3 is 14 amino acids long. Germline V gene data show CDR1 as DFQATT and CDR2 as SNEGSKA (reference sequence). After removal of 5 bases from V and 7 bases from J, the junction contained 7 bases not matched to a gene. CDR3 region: CSAARTGGGEKLFF. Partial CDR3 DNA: TGCAGTGCTGCCCGGACAGGGGGAGGTGAAAAA.

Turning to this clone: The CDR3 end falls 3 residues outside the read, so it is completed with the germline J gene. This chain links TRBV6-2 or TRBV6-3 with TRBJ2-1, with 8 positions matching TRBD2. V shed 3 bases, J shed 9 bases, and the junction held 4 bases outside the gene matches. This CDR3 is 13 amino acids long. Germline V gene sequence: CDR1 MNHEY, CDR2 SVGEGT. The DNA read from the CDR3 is TGTGCCAGCAGTTATACCCGGGGGGGTGAG. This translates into CASSYTRGGE. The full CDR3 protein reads CASSYTRGGEQFF.

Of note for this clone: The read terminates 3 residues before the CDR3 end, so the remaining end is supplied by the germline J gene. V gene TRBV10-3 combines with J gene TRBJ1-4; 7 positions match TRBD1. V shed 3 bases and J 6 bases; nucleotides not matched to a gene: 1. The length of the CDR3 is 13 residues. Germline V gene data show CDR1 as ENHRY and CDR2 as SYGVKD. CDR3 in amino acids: CAISEGGYEKLFF. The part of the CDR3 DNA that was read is TGTGCCATCAGTGAAGGGGGCTATGAAAAA.